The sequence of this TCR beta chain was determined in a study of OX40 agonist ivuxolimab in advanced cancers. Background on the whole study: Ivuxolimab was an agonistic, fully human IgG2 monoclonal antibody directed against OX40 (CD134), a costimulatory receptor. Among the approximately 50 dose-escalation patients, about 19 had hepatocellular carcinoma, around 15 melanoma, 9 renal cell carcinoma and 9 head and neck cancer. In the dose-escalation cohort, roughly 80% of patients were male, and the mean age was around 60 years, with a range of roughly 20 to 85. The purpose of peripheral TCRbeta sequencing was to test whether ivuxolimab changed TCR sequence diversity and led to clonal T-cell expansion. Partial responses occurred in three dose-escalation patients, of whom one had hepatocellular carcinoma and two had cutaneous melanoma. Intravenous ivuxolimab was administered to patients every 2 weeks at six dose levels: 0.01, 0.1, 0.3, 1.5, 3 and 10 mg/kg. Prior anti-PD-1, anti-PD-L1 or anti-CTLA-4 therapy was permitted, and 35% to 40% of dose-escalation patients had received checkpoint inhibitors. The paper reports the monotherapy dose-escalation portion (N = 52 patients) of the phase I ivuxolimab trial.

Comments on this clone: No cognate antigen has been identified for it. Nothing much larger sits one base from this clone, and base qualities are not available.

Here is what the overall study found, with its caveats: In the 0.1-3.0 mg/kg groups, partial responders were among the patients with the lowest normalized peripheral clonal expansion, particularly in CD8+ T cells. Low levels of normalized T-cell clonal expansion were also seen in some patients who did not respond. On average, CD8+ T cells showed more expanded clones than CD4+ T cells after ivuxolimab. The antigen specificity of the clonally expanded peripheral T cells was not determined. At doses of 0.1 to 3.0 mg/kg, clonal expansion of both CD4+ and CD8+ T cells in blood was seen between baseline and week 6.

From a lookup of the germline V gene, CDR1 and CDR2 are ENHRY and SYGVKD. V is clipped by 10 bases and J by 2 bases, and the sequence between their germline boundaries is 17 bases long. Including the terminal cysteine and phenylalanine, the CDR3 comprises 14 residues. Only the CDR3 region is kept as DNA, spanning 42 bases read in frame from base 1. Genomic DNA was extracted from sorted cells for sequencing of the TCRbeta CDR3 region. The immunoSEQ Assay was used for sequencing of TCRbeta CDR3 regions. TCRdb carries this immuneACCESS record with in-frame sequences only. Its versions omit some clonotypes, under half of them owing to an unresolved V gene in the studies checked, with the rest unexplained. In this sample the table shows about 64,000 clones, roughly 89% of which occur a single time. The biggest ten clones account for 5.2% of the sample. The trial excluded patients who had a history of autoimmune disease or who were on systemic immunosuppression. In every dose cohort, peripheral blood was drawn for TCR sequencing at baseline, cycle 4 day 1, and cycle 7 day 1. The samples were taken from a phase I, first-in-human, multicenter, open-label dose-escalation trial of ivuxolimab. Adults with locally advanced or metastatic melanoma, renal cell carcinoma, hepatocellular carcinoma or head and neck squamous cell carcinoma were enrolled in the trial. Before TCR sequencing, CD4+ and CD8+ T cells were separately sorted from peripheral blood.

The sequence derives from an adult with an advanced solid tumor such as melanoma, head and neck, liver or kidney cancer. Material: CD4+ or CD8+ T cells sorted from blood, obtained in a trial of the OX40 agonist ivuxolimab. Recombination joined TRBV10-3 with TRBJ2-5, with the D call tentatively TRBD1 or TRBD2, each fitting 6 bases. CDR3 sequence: CATSITGRQETQYF. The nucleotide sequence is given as TGTGCCACCTCTATAACAGGGAGGCAAGAGACCCAGTACTTC.